One TCR beta chain is described in this entry. Seattle's enrolled individuals joined amid active infection and were then monitored longitudinally. The sample originates from a study of blood T cell repertoires in COVID-19. Study-wide background: Donors in the United States, Italy and Spain gave samples during acute or convalescent COVID-19. PBMCs, B-cell-depleted T cells, or T cells were the source of the cDNA or gDNA that made up the material.

In the original workflow: How many nucleated cells were present was estimated from reference gene primer amplification. Assay used: immunoSEQ multiplex PCR; TCRdb lists only in-frame clones, some missing. V, J and clone size are those of that table, while D and trimming were read from the DNA. The sample holds under 450,000 clones, about 88% seen once. The material sequenced was peripheral blood. This receptor was obtained from a woman in her sixties or seventies with COVID-19, enrolled during active disease.

The CDR3 DNA is TGTGCCAGCAGCTTATTGGGTAGCGGGGGAGAGACCCAGTACTTC. It encodes CASSLLGSGGETQYF. The gene calls are TRBV11-2 and TRBJ2-5; 9 positions match TRBD2. The CDR3 has 15 amino acids. Looked up from germline, CDR1 is SGHAT and CDR2 is FQNNGV. Trimming cost V 2 bases and J 4 bases; bases outside gene matches: 5.